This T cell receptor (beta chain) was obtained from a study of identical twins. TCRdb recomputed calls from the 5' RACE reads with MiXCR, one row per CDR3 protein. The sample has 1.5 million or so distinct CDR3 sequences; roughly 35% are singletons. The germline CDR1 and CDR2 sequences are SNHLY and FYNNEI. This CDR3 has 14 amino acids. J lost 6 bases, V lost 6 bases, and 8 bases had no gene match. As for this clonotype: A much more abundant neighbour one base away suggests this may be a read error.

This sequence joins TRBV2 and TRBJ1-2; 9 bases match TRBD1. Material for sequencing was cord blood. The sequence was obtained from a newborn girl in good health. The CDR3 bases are TGTGCCAGCAGCTCAACCGGGACAGGGAATGGCTACACCTTC. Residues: CASSSTGTGNGYTF.